These T cell receptor beta chains were read from a single sample in a study of T cell responses to AZD1222 COVID-19 vaccine. The table came from immunoSEQ multiplex PCR; TCRdb's copy has only in-frame clones and leaves some out. The sample holds 90,000 to 150,000 clones, about 88% seen once. Sequencing was performed on peripheral blood, taken on day 0 of AZD1222 vaccination. The receptors derive from an adult in good health. CDR3s include the opening cysteine and the closing phenylalanine or tryptophan. The order of the fields is D gene, clone size, J gene, V gene, CDR3 protein, CDR3 DNA. D genes are given only for firm matches. The size of a clone is reported for some rows only, either as once, few or many, or as a class for expanded clones.

TRBD1 | - | TRBJ1-2 | TRBV9 | CASSGDREGYGYTF | TGTGCCAGCAGCGGGGACAGGGAAGGCTATGGCTACACCTTC
- | once | TRBJ1-1 | TRBV29-1 | CSAGERVNTEAFF | TGCAGCGCTGGGGAGAGGGTGAACACTGAAGCTTTCTTT
TRBD2 | - | TRBJ2-3 | TRBV2 | CASRREVGQDTQYF | TGTGCCAGCAGGCGGGAGGTGGGCCAAGATACGCAGTATTTT
- | - | TRBJ1-5 | TRBV1 | CTSSFDRNLNQPQHF | TGCACCAGCAGCTTCGACAGGAATTTAAATCAGCCCCAGCATTTT
- | - | TRBJ2-7 | TRBV5-1 | CASSTGRVSSYEQYF | TGCGCCAGCAGCACCGGACGTGTAAGCTCCTACGAGCAGTACTTC
- | - | TRBJ2-2 | TRBV5-1 | CASSLAYPNTGELFF | TGCGCCAGCAGCTTGGCTTACCCGAACACCGGGGAGCTGTTTTTT
- | - | TRBJ1-2 | TRBV5-1 | CASSADSSNYGYTF | TGCGCCAGCAGCGCGGACAGTTCTAACTATGGCTACACCTTC
- | few | TRBJ2-7 | TRBV10-2 | CASSQLESYEQYF | TGCGCCAGCTCTCAACTAGAGTCCTACGAGCAGTACTTC
TRBD1 | - | TRBJ2-2 | TRBV11-1 | CASSLGGQGRSGELFF | TGTGCCAGCAGCTTAGGGGGACAGGGCAGGTCCGGGGAGCTGTTTTTT
TRBD1 | few | TRBJ1-1 | TRBV29-1 | CSAAAGQMNTEAFF | TGCAGCGCTGCGGCGGGACAGATGAACACTGAAGCTTTCTTT
- | - | TRBJ2-1 | TRBV19 | CASAGLGGPGSYNEQFF | TGTGCCAGCGCCGGCCTCGGGGGACCCGGCTCCTACAATGAGCAGTTCTTC
- | once | TRBJ2-7 | TRBV7-2 | CASSLEFWSYEQYF | TGTGCCAGCAGCTTAGAATTCTGGTCCTACGAGCAGTACTTC
TRBD2 | - | TRBJ2-3 | TRBV6-5 | CASSNRGGGTDTQYF | TGTGCCAGCAGTAACCGGGGGGGAGGCACAGATACGCAGTATTTT
TRBD1 | - | TRBJ1-6 | TRBV19 | CASSPGGTGNSPLHF | TGTGCCAGTAGTCCGGGGGGGACAGGGAATTCACCCCTCCACTTT
- | - | TRBJ2-7 | TRBV5-6 | CASSLSAGLDEQYF | TGTGCCAGCAGCTTGTCGGCGGGATTGGACGAGCAGTACTTC
TRBD1 | - | TRBJ2-7 | TRBV5-1 | CASKLDWDSSYEQYF | TGCGCCAGCAAGCTCGATTGGGACAGTTCCTACGAGCAGTACTTC
TRBD2 | few | TRBJ2-2 | TRBV28 | CASSSQREGPGELFF | TGTGCCAGCAGCTCCCAGCGGGAGGGCCCCGGGGAGCTGTTTTTT
TRBD1 | - | TRBJ1-6 | TRBV7-8 | CASSLAIAATGESSYNSPLHF | TGTGCCAGCAGCTTAGCCATAGCCGCAACAGGGGAAAGCTCCTATAATTCACCCCTCCACTTT
TRBD1 | - | TRBJ2-7 | TRBV9 | CASSVGQGRSYEQYF | TGTGCCAGCAGCGTAGGACAGGGACGCTCCTACGAGCAGTACTTC
- | - | TRBJ1-2 | TRBV19 | CASSIRARDGYGYTF | TGTGCCAGTAGTATACGGGCCCGGGACGGCTATGGCTACACCTTC
- | - | TRBJ1-1 | TRBV29-1 | CSADGGKAEAFF | TGCAGCGCAGATGGGGGTAAGGCTGAAGCTTTCTTT
TRBD2 | once | TRBJ2-7 | TRBV29-1 | CSAGAGTSGKFREQYF | TGCAGCGCCGGGGCGGGGACTAGCGGGAAATTTCGCGAGCAGTACTTC
TRBD1 | - | TRBJ2-7 | TRBV7-9 | CASSQRTGRFDEQYF | TGTGCCAGCAGCCAGCGGACAGGGCGTTTCGACGAGCAGTACTTC
- | - | TRBJ1-5 | TRBV10-3 | CAISAGARNQPQHF | TGTGCCATCAGTGCAGGGGCCCGCAATCAGCCCCAGCATTTT
- | - | TRBJ1-2 | TRBV7-8 | CAIGSVTGLRANYGYTF | TGTGCCATCGGGAGCGTTACAGGGCTTCGAGCTAACTATGGCTACACCTTC
TRBD2 | - | TRBJ2-3 | TRBV7-3 | CASSPTSGGAGDTQYF | TGTGCCAGCAGCCCGACTAGCGGGGGGGCCGGGGATACGCAGTATTTT
TRBD2 | few | TRBJ2-7 | TRBV6-5 | CASVSGRPFPYF | TGTGCCAGTGTTAGCGGGCGTCCCTTCCCTTACTTC
- | few | TRBJ1-6 | TRBV6-1 | CASSESAGQGNSPLHF | TGTGCCAGCAGTGAGAGTGCTGGCCAGGGGAACTCACCCCTCCACTTT
- | - | TRBJ2-7 | TRBV3-1/TRBV3-2 | CASSQELVLSYEQYF | TGTGCCAGCAGCCAAGAGTTGGTGTTAAGCTACGAGCAGTACTTC
TRBD1 | - | TRBJ2-7 | TRBV7-8 | CASSPRQGPSSYEQYF | TGTGCCAGCAGCCCAAGACAGGGCCCAAGCTCCTACGAGCAGTACTTC
- | - | TRBJ1-3 | TRBV5-4 | CASSQADSGNTIYF | TGTGCCAGCAGTCAGGCTGACTCTGGAAACACCATATATTTT
TRBD2 | - | TRBJ2-1 | TRBV6-4 | CASSDSRTGGYNEQFF | TGTGCCAGCAGTGACTCGAGGACGGGAGGGTACAATGAGCAGTTCTTC
TRBD2 | - | TRBJ2-7 | TRBV5-8 | CASTPRAGGTYEQYF | TGTGCCAGCACCCCGCGGGCGGGAGGGACGTACGAGCAGTACTTC
- | - | TRBJ1-2 | TRBV10-3 | CATRGVNGYTF | TGTGCCACCAGAGGAGTGAATGGCTACACCTTC
- | - | TRBJ1-2 | TRBV6-5 | CASSERGDVGYTF | TGTGCCAGCTCTGAAAGGGGGGACGTTGGCTACACCTTC
TRBD1 | - | TRBJ1-3 | TRBV29-1 | CSAYRTGEAGNTIYF | TGCAGCGCCTATAGGACAGGAGAGGCTGGAAACACCATATATTTT
- | - | TRBJ2-4 | TRBV4-2 | CASSELSGRPEENIQYF | TGTGCCAGCAGCGAACTATCGGGACGGCCGGAGGAAAACATTCAGTACTTC
- | - | TRBJ2-7 | TRBV19 | CASSPLGTPTHF | TGTGCCAGTTCCCCCTTAGGTACTCCAACGCACTTC
- | once | TRBJ2-7 | TRBV7-8 | CASSSRLGTGYEQYF | TGTGCCAGCAGCTCACGGCTCGGTACCGGCTACGAGCAGTACTTC
TRBD2 | - | TRBJ2-1 | TRBV5-1 | CASSLGLAGGPSEFF | TGCGCCAGCAGCTTGGGACTAGCGGGGGGGCCTTCAGAGTTCTTC
- | - | TRBJ2-5 | TRBV6-5 | CASRNAQETQYF | TGTGCCAGCAGAAACGCTCAAGAGACCCAGTACTTC
- | - | TRBJ2-2 | TRBV6-4 | CASSDSGTGELFF | TGTGCCAGCAGTGACTCGGGCACCGGGGAGCTGTTTTTT
TRBD2 | - | TRBJ2-3 | TRBV5-4 | CASSFPSGVSTDTQYF | TGTGCCAGCAGCTTTCCTAGCGGGGTGAGCACAGATACGCAGTATTTT
TRBD1 | - | TRBJ2-2 | TRBV5-4 | CASSSTGATGELFF | TGTGCCAGCAGCTCAACAGGGGCCACCGGGGAGCTGTTTTTT
TRBD1 | - | TRBJ1-5 | TRBV7-2 | CASSPRDSHFNQPQHF | TGTGCCAGCAGCCCCCGGGACAGTCACTTTAATCAGCCCCAGCATTTT
- | - | TRBJ1-5 | TRBV12-3/TRBV12-4 | CASSPQGFSPQHF | TGTGCCAGCAGTCCGCAGGGATTCAGCCCCCAGCATTTT
TRBD1 | - | TRBJ2-3 | TRBV19 | CASSTGTAPSTDTQYF | TGTGCCAGTAGTACGGGGACAGCGCCTAGCACAGATACGCAGTATTTT
TRBD2 | - | TRBJ2-7 | TRBV27 | CASRAIAGGPPNEQYF | TGTGCCAGCAGAGCGATAGCGGGAGGGCCTCCTAACGAGCAGTACTTC
- | - | TRBJ2-7 | TRBV19 | CASTMRTETSYEQYF | TGTGCCAGTACCATGAGGACAGAGACCTCCTACGAGCAGTACTTC
- | - | TRBJ1-2 | TRBV7-2 | CASSLAAGLQYGYTF | TGTGCCAGCAGTTTAGCCGCAGGGCTCCAATATGGCTACACCTTC
TRBD2 | once | TRBJ2-1 | TRBV27 | CASSSGGPNEQFF | TGTGCCAGTTCGTCGGGGGGGCCAAATGAGCAGTTCTTC